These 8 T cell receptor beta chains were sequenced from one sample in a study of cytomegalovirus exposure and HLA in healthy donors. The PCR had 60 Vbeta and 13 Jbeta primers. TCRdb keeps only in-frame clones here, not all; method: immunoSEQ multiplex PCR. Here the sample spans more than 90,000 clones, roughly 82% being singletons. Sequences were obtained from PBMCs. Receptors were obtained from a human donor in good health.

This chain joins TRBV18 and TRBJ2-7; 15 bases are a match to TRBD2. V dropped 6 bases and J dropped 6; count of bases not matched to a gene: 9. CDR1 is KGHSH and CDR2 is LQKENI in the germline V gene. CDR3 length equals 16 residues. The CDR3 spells CASSQGLAGGTGEQYF. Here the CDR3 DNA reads TGTGCCAGCTCGCAGGGACTAGCGGGAGGAACGGGCGAGCAGTACTTC.

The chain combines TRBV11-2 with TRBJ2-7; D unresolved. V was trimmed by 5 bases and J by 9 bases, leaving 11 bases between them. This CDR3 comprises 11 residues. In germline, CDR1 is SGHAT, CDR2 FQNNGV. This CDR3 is CASSKESLQYF. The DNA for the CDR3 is TGTGCCAGCAGCAAAGAAAGCTTGCAGTACTTC.

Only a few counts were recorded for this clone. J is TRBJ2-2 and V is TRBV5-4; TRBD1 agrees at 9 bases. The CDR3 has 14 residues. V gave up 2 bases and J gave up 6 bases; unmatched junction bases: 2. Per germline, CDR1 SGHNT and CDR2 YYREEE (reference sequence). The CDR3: CASSFDRGAGELFF. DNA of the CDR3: TGTGCCAGCAGCTTCGACAGGGGGGCCGGGGAGCTGTTTTTT.

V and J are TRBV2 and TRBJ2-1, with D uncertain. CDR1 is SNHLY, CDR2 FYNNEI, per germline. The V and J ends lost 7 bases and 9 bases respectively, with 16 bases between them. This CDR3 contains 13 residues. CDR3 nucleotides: TGTGCCAGCACCGCAGACGGTCGGGTTGAGCAGTTCTTC. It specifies CASTADGRVEQFF.

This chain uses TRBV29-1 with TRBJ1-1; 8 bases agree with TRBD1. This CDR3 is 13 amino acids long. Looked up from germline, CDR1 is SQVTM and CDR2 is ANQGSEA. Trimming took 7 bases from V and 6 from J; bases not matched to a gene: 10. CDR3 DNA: TGCAGCGGTAGACAGGGGCGCGGCTCTGAAGCTTTCTTT. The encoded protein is CSGRQGRGSEAFF.

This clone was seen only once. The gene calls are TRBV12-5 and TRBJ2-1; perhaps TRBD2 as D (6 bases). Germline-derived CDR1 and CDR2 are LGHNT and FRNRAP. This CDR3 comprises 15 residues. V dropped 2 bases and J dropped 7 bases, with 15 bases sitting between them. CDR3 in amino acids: CASGLWDSLGNEQFF. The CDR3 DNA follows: TGTGCTAGTGGTTTGTGGGACTCGCTGGGAAATGAGCAGTTCTTC.

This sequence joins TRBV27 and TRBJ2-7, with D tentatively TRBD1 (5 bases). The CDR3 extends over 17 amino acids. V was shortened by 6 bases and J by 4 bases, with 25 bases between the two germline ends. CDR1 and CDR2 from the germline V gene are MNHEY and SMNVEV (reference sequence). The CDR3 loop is CASSRRAGSSAQYEQYF. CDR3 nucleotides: TGTGCCAGCAGCCGCAGGGCCGGGTCCAGCGCCCAGTACGAGCAGTACTTC.

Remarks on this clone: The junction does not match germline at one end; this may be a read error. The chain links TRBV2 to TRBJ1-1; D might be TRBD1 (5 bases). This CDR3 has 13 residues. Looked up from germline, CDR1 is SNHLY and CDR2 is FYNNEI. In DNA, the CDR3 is TGTGCCAGCCGTGATGGGGGGAAAGGTGAAGCTTTCTTT. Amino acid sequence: CASRDGGKGEAFF.